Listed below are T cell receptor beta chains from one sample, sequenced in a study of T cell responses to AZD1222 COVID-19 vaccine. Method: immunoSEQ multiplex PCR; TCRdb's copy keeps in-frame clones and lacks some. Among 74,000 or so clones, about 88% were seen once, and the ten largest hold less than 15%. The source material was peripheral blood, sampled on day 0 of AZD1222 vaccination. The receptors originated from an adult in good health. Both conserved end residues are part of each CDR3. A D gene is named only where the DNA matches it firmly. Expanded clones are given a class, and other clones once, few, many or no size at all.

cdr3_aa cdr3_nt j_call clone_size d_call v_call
CASSLVGGVNEQYF TGTGCCAGCAGCTTAGTGGGCGGGGTAAACGAGCAGTACTTC TRBJ2-7 - - TRBV11-2
CASSPGDRDGNEQFF TGTGCCAGCAGTCCCGGGGACAGGGACGGCAATGAGCAGTTCTTC TRBJ2-1 - TRBD1 TRBV5-5
CASSFRAGGLYEQYF TGTGCCAGCAGCTTCAGGGCAGGGGGTCTTTACGAGCAGTACTTC TRBJ2-7 - TRBD1 TRBV7-2
CASSIGTGRENTEAFF TGTGCCAGTAGTATAGGGACAGGGCGGGAGAACACTGAAGCTTTCTTT TRBJ1-1 once TRBD1 TRBV19
CASMRSQVDGYTF TGTGCCAGCATGAGAAGTCAGGTAGATGGCTACACCTTC TRBJ1-2 - - TRBV2
CASSPSEGQYGEKLFF TGTGCCAGCTCTCCTTCGGAGGGACAGTATGGGGAAAAACTGTTTTTT TRBJ1-4 few TRBD1 TRBV18
CASSVSSGGSQFF TGTGCCAGCAGCGTTTCCAGCGGGGGGTCCCAGTTCTTC TRBJ2-1 - TRBD2 TRBV9
CASSFRGPWGYTF TGTGCCAGCAGTTTCCGCGGGCCTTGGGGCTACACCTTC TRBJ1-2 - - TRBV12-3/TRBV12-4
CASSQAGTSLTKNIQYF TGCGCCAGCAGCCAAGCCGGCACTAGTCTGACCAAAAACATTCAGTACTTC TRBJ2-4 - - TRBV4-3
CASSSYSQETQYF TGCGCCAGCAGCTCGTACAGCCAAGAGACCCAGTACTTC TRBJ2-5 - - TRBV5-1
CAISDPTGEVISYEQYF TGTGCCATCAGTGACCCGACAGGGGAGGTGATTTCCTACGAGCAGTACTTC TRBJ2-7 - TRBD1 TRBV10-3
CAISDPRGGTEAFF TGTGCCATCAGCGACCCGAGAGGCGGGACTGAAGCTTTCTTT TRBJ1-1 - - TRBV10-3
CASSIQTGAYGYTF TGTGCCAGTAGTATCCAGACAGGGGCCTATGGCTACACCTTC TRBJ1-2 - TRBD1 TRBV19
CASSLGHNNSPLHF TGTGCCAGCAGCCTGGGACACAATAATTCACCCCTCCACTTT TRBJ1-6 - - TRBV7-6
CASSQRAEAFF TGTGCCAGCAGCCAAAGGGCTGAAGCTTTCTTT TRBJ1-1 - - TRBV4-2
CASSQGEGAMNTEAFF TGTGCCAGCAGCCAGGGTGAAGGGGCCATGAACACTGAAGCTTTCTTT TRBJ1-1 - - TRBV14
CASSLRQENQETQYF TGTGCTAGCAGCTTAAGGCAAGAGAACCAAGAGACCCAGTACTTC TRBJ2-5 - - TRBV7-7
CASSQAGGRSSTDTQYF TGTGCCAGCAGCCAGGCCGGGGGGCGTTCCAGCACAGATACGCAGTATTTT TRBJ2-3 - - TRBV3-1/TRBV3-2
CASSSQRVPRGEQYF TGTGCCAGCAGCTCACAACGGGTCCCCCGGGGCGAGCAGTACTTC TRBJ2-7 - - TRBV6-5
CASSQFSAGDTEAFF TGTGCCAGCAGCCAGTTCTCCGCTGGGGACACTGAAGCTTTCTTT TRBJ1-1 - - TRBV2
CASSGLRGQETQYF TGTGCCAGCAGTGGTTTGCGGGGCCAAGAGACCCAGTACTTC TRBJ2-5 - - TRBV2
CASSAPRTGPSSYEQYF TGTGCCAGCAGCGCCCCGAGGACAGGGCCAAGCTCCTACGAGCAGTACTTC TRBJ2-7 - TRBD1 TRBV7-9
CASSQTGQGLAQYF TGTGCCAGCTCACAAACCGGACAGGGCCTCGCGCAGTACTTC TRBJ2-7 - TRBD1 TRBV18
CASSLNGFSYEQYF TGTGCCAGCAGCTTAAACGGCTTCTCCTACGAGCAGTACTTC TRBJ2-7 - - TRBV11-1
CSVRTFYGYTF TGCAGCGTACGAACGTTCTATGGCTACACCTTC TRBJ1-2 - - TRBV29-1
CAWSRRNTEAFF TGTGCCTGGAGTCGACGGAACACTGAAGCTTTCTTT TRBJ1-1 few - TRBV30
CASRTLLLAGANYEQYF TGTGCCAGCCGGACCCTCCTTCTAGCGGGGGCAAACTACGAGCAGTACTTC TRBJ2-7 - TRBD2 TRBV7-4
CASSLVAGGGYEQYF TGTGCCAGCAGCTTAGTGGCAGGGGGCGGCTACGAGCAGTACTTC TRBJ2-7 - TRBD1 TRBV7-2
CASTSSPGVTTLGANVLTF TGTGCCAGCACCTCTTCGCCCGGGGTGACGACGTTGGGGGCCAACGTCCTGACTTTC TRBJ2-6 once - TRBV6-4
CASSRSNTEAFF TGTGCCAGCAGCCGGAGTAACACTGAAGCTTTCTTT TRBJ1-1 - - TRBV11-2
CASKGQGRSEAFF TGTGCCAGCAAGGGACAGGGACGGTCTGAAGCTTTCTTT TRBJ1-1 few TRBD1 TRBV27
CASSLNTDLGTIYF TGTGCCAGCAGTCTGAACACGGACCTCGGCACCATATATTTT TRBJ1-3 - - TRBV28
CSAIDRQGYTEAFF TGCAGTGCTATTGACCGACAGGGATATACTGAAGCTTTCTTT TRBJ1-1 - TRBD1 TRBV20-1
CASTPLGVGELFF TGTGCCAGCACCCCACTTGGGGTCGGGGAGCTGTTTTTT TRBJ2-2 - - TRBV12-3/TRBV12-4
CASSPKDRALYEQYF TGTGCCAGCAGCCCGAAGGACAGGGCCCTCTACGAGCAGTACTTC TRBJ2-7 - TRBD1 TRBV7-6
CASSYFGQDNSPLHF TGTGCCAGCAGTTACTTTGGACAGGATAATTCACCCCTCCACTTT TRBJ1-6 - TRBD1 TRBV6-5
CASSVSDNSPLHF TGTGCCAGCAGTGTTTCCGATAATTCACCCCTCCACTTT TRBJ1-6 - - TRBV2
CASSSIGQPQHF TGTGCCAGCAGCTCAATTGGGCAGCCCCAGCATTTT TRBJ1-5 - - TRBV7-2
CASSEYKGRGAFF TGTGCCAGCAGTGAATATAAAGGGAGAGGAGCTTTCTTT TRBJ1-1 - - TRBV25-1
CASSLGTGNRQPQHF TGTGCCAGCAGCTTAGGGACAGGGAACAGGCAGCCCCAGCATTTT TRBJ1-5 - TRBD1 TRBV7-6
CASRGLGEILGSPLHF TGTGCCAGTAGAGGCCTCGGGGAGATCTTAGGTTCACCCCTCCACTTT TRBJ1-6 - - TRBV19
CASSLGQGFQETQYF TGTGCCAGCTCACTCGGACAGGGGTTCCAAGAGACCCAGTACTTC TRBJ2-5 - TRBD1 TRBV18
CASSPTPRDQPQHF TGTGCCAGCTCACCTACTCCTCGAGATCAGCCCCAGCATTTT TRBJ1-5 - - TRBV18
CASSLSFLGTSGDPQYF TGTGCCAGCAGCTTATCCTTTCTCGGGACTAGCGGGGATCCCCAGTACTTC TRBJ2-5 - TRBD2 TRBV7-9
CASISPMDQPQHF TGTGCCAGCATCTCGCCGATGGATCAGCCCCAGCATTTT TRBJ1-5 - - TRBV28
CASSLNDGSYGYTF TGCGCCAGCAGCTTAAATGACGGATCTTATGGCTACACCTTC TRBJ1-2 - - TRBV5-1
CASSFLGGTEAFF TGTGCCAGCAGTTTTTTAGGGGGCACTGAAGCTTTCTTT TRBJ1-1 - - TRBV12-3/TRBV12-4
CSVTQGLDEQFF TGCAGCGTGACCCAGGGGCTTGATGAGCAGTTCTTC TRBJ2-1 - - TRBV29-1
CASSLVASGANVLTF TGCGCCAGCAGCTTGGTCGCCTCTGGGGCCAACGTCCTGACTTTC TRBJ2-6 - - TRBV5-1
CASSWLAGVAYNEQFF TGTGCCAGCAGTTGGCTAGCGGGGGTCGCCTACAATGAGCAGTTCTTC TRBJ2-1 - TRBD2 TRBV6-2/TRBV6-3
CASSGGTDTQYF TGTGCCAGCTCAGGGGGCACAGATACGCAGTATTTT TRBJ2-3 - - TRBV18
CASSFRLAGLTGDTQYF TGTGCCAGCAGCTTTAGACTAGCGGGCCTAACGGGAGATACGCAGTATTTT TRBJ2-3 - TRBD2 TRBV7-2
CASSLRRAGEKLFF TGTGCCAGCAGCTTACGGCGGGCTGGGGAAAAACTGTTTTTT TRBJ1-4 - - TRBV7-6
CASSLSGRLDRDSPLHF TGTGCCAGCAGTCTCTCGGGCCGACTTGACCGGGATTCACCCCTCCACTTT TRBJ1-6 - - TRBV6-6
CASSVPWRGGGANTGELFF TGTGCCAGCAGCGTCCCATGGAGAGGCGGGGGCGCGAACACCGGGGAGCTGTTTTTT TRBJ2-2 - - TRBV9